This section outlines one T cell receptor (beta chain) sequence together with its context. The antigen is undetermined. The source of the sample is a study of PD-1 blockade in classical Hodgkin lymphoma. Looking at the study overall: Patients got intravenous nivolumab 3 mg/kg every 2 weeks.

Assay: immunoSEQ multiplex PCR; the TCRdb copy retains only in-frame clones and omits some. The sample comprises 40,000 to 45,000 clones, around 80% of which are singletons, and 13% rests with the top ten. Broader study findings: In newly diagnosed patients, baseline TCR diversity was reportedly below that of healthy donors. Nivolumab initiation under 1 year post-ASCT meant exclusion. For complete responders, baseline diversity was comparable to that of newly diagnosed patients.

After autologous stem cell transplantation all patients relapsed, and prior brentuximab vedotin exposure differed between cohorts. V was clipped by 7 bases and J by 5 bases, with 12 bases between them. There are 12 residues in the CDR3. This clonotype was obtained from a human donor with classical Hodgkin lymphoma. This chain links TRBV6-7 with TRBJ2-7; D gene unclear. TRBV6-7 is an ORF; its function is uncertain. This specimen was peripheral blood mononuclear cells (PBMCs), taken at baseline. CDR3 nucleotides: TGTGCCAGCACCCCCCCCCTCAACGAGCAGTACTTC. Its translation is CASTPPLNEQYF.